This entry features one T cell receptor beta chain sequence. Sequencing used immunoSEQ multiplex PCR; TCRdb keeps in-frame clones, though not all of them. The sample yields tens of thousands of clones, roughly 94% seen once. The sample comes from a study of T cell changes during pregnancy in multiple sclerosis. Per germline, CDR1 LNHDA and CDR2 SQIVND (reference sequence). Trimming cost V 3 bases and J 4 bases, with 10 bases left between them. The CDR3 is 15 amino acids. The clonotype was recovered from a female donor in good health, enrolled as a control in a pregnancy study. The V and J genes are TRBV19 and TRBJ1-6, with no clear D. Sequences were derived from peripheral blood, sampled in the second trimester of pregnancy. This CDR3 reads CASSMGERYNSPLHF. For the CDR3, the DNA is TGTGCCAGTAGTATGGGCGAAAGATATAATTCACCCCTCCACTTT.